The present TCR beta chain was sequenced within a study of T cells after yellow fever vaccination (dated by TCRdb to the late 2010s). About the investigation overall: Libraries from fractions with low cell numbers were prepared with the SMART-Seq v4 Ultra Low Input RNA kit. To follow T-cell clones before and after both primary and booster YFV17D yellow fever vaccination, bulk TCR alpha and beta repertoires underwent longitudinal sequencing. Two healthy male donors, one aged 18 to 29 and one aged 30 to 39 years, were included in the cohort. Blood samples were taken at several timepoints before and after primary and secondary immunization, and bulk PBMC replicates and cell subsets were isolated. What the research found in general, with its limitations: Compared with the primary T-cell response, the secondary T-cell response was weaker but faster, peaking on day 5 rather than day 15. Because only a couple of donors were included in the study, the extent to which the findings can be generalized is limited. After the booster, most of the clones that had expanded following primary vaccination were detected again (around 97% of CD4 and around 90% of CD8), which suggests that memory was broadly maintained. Because abundant contaminating clonotypes from the bulk population could be contained in FACS-sorted repertoires, computational filtering was required. A small fraction of clonotypes appeared in both the CD4 and CD8 compartments, likely as a result of convergent recombination.

Including cysteine and phenylalanine, the CDR3 has 15 amino acids. Just the 45-base CDR3 DNA is kept, in frame starting at base 1. CDR1 and CDR2, looked up from the germline V gene, are SGHNT and YENEEA. V is reduced by 1 base and J by 1 base, leaving a spacing of 8 bases between them. This clonotype occurred a few times. Its antigen specificity is not known. No much larger clone exists at a distance of one base, and base qualities are not known. TCR cDNA was synthesized by 5'RACE template switching, which introduced a universal primer site and unique molecular identifiers. Priming of cDNA synthesis was performed from both the TCR alpha and TCR beta constant segments. Library amplification used two PCR steps, and the second PCR step added sample barcodes and sequencing adapters. Sequencing of libraries was done on Illumina HiSeq 2500 (2x100 bp) or NovaSeq (2x150 bp). The study's own analysis went as follows. Demultiplexing of reads and collapsing into UMI consensus sequences were performed with MIGEC, and V(D)J alignment was carried out with MiXCR. Clonotypes responding to the vaccine were identified with edgeR on replicate PBMC samples, with the criteria of FDR below 0.01 and a log2 fold change above 5 up to day 15. CD4 or CD8 identity was assigned to each bulk clonotype according to whether the clonotype was present at higher abundance in the sequenced CD4 repertoire or the sequenced CD8 repertoire. TCRdb took the public reads, trimmed them with fastp at Q25, ran MiXCR for clone calling and kept in-frame beta chains. Each CDR3 protein appears once, grouped with its most common genes and DNA. These V and J calls rely on TCRdb rather than the paper's analysis. The sample has approximately 550,000 distinct CDR3 sequences on record, less than 20% of them singletons. The ten largest make up more than 13% of the sample.

According to the study, the label for this sample's treatment or condition signals: live attenuated yellow fever vaccine strain. At every blood-draw timepoint, two biological replicates of bulk PBMCs were collected. A standard Ficoll-Paque protocol was used to isolate PBMCs from peripheral blood. TriZol was used to extract RNA from bulk PBMCs, CD4 and CD8 fractions, and dextramer-positive and dextramer-negative fractions. The sample was PBMCs, taken 15 days after the yellow fever booster vaccination. The chain joins TRBV11-3 to TRBJ2-1; TRBD2 is a weak D gene call, 6 bases matching. The receptor comes from a man aged 25-40 years who received the YFV17D yellow fever vaccine. The CDR3 protein: CASSLGLGSYNEQFF. The DNA is as follows: TGTGCCAGCAGCTTAGGACTAGGGTCCTACAATGAGCAGTTCTTC.